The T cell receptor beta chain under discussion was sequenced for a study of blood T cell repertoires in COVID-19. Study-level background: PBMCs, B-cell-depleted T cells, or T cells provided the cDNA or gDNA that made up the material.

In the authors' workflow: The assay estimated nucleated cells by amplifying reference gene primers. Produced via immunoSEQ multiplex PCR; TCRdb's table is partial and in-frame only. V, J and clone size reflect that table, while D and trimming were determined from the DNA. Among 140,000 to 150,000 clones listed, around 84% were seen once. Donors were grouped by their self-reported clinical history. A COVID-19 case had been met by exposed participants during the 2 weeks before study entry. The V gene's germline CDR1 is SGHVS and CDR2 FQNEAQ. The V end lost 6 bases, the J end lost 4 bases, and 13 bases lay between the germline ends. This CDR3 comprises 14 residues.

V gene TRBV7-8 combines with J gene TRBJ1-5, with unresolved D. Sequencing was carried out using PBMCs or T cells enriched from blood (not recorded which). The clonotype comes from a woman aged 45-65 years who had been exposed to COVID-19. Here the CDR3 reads CASSRASGNQPQHF. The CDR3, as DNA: TGTGCCAGCAGTCGGGCCTCGGGGAATCAGCCCCAGCATTTT.